This TCR beta chain was sequenced in a study of T-cell reconstitution after alpha-beta-depleted transplantation in children. Study-level results: TCRbeta diversity was high at day 60 in some patients (a result of surviving recipient T cells and thymic progenitors). When one year had passed after transplant, most T-cell counts and diversity came from newly produced T cells.

Molecular barcoding with unique molecular identifiers was used for the TCRbeta library. TCRdb recomputed calls from the PCR reads with MiXCR, one row per CDR3 protein. The repertoire holds about 170,000 distinct CDR3 sequences, with approximately 10% as singletons. The CDR3 consists of 16 residues. Germline V gene lookup returns CDR1 SGHRS and CDR2 YFSETQ. J was trimmed by 5 bases and V by 4 bases; bases with no gene match: 14. The sample holds many counts of this clonotype. Its target is unknown. Sample: PBMCs, taken before TCRalphabeta/CD19-depleted stem cell transplant. The chain is built from TRBV5-1 and TRBJ1-1, with 7 bases lining up with TRBD1. This TCR was recovered from a boy younger than 10 with acute myeloid leukemia, due to receive a stem cell transplant. In DNA form, the CDR3 reads TGCGCCAGCAGCCTGCAGCCAGGGGGGGTGTTTACTGAAGCTTTCTTT. Encoded protein: CASSLQPGGVFTEAFF.